These 20 T cell receptor beta chains came from one sample sequenced in a study of blood T cells in healthy people across ages. Sample-barcoded 5' priming and a J-beta primer mix drove a second PCR of 7 to 11 cycles. MiXCR, run by TCRdb on the 5' RACE reads, gives a single entry per CDR3 protein. This table has about 1.6 million distinct CDR3 sequences, about 32% appearing once. The specimen sequenced was blood. These receptors were obtained from a woman under 40 in good health.

This clonotype was counted ten times or more. This chain connects TRBV4-2 to TRBJ2-2; tentatively, D is TRBD1 (6 bases). The CDR3 consists of 15 residues. Between the trimmed V and J ends, which lost 3 bases and 4 bases, there was a span of 12 bases. The V gene's germline CDR1 is LGHNA and CDR2 YNFKEQ. Written as DNA, the CDR3 is TGTGCCAGCAGCCAGGGGGCGGAAATCACCGGGGAGCTGTTTTTT. Translated: CASSQGAEITGELFF.

There are many counts of this clonotype. The V call is TRBV10-3, the J call TRBJ2-4, with a tentative D call TRBD1 (6 bases). Trimming took off 5 bases at V and 4 bases at J, with 12 bases between the two ends. Germline CDR1 and CDR2: ENHRY and SYGVKD. The CDR3 sequence is 14 residues long. In DNA form, the CDR3 reads TGTGCCATCAGTTCACAGGGTGCTAAAAACATTCAGTACTTC. Its protein is CAISSQGAKNIQYF.

This chain links TRBV7-2 with TRBJ1-5, with D unclear. Germline V gene lookup returns CDR1 SGHTA and CDR2 FQGNSA. Trimming took 5 bases from V and 3 from J, leaving 14 bases between them. This CDR3 is built from 15 residues. The CDR3 spells CASSQEIGFNQPQHF. As DNA, the CDR3 is TGTGCCAGCAGCCAGGAAATAGGGTTCAATCAGCCCCAGCATTTT.

Remarks on this clonotype: The junction and the germline gene differ at one end; a read error may be behind it. The chain links TRBV12-3 or TRBV12-4 to TRBJ2-3; tentatively, D is TRBD2 (5 bases). This CDR3 region has 15 residues. CDR3 sequence (DNA): TGTGCCAGCAGTTTTATGGCGGGCAGCACAGATACGGAGTATTTT. It encodes CASSFMAGSTDTEYF.

The chain recombines TRBV30 with TRBJ1-1, with TRBD1 identical over 7 bases. The CDR3 runs 17 residues. Per germline, CDR1 GTSNPN and CDR2 SVGIG (reference sequence). V lost 0 bases and J lost 5; bases outside the gene matches: 15. The CDR3 region has the DNA TGTGCCTGGAGTGTCGGAAGCCGGAGGGGGCCAGTAACTGAAGCTTTCTTT. Residues: CAWSVGSRRGPVTEAFF.

This clonotype was detected once. The V gene is TRBV13, the J gene TRBJ2-1, with 9 bases that match TRBD2. V trimming: 5 bases; J trimming: 6 bases; junction bases outside the gene matches: 5. CDR3 size: 14 residues. Germline V gene sequence: CDR1 PRHDT, CDR2 FYEKMQ (reference sequence). The chain's CDR3 is CASSQAGGVNEQFF. The CDR3 bases are TGTGCCAGCAGCCAAGCGGGGGGTGTCAATGAGCAGTTCTTC.

DNA of the CDR3: TGCGCCAGCAGCCCGGGAGTTTTCTCCTACGAGCAGTACTTC. Translated, it gives CASSPGVFSYEQYF. V gene TRBV4-1 combines with J gene TRBJ2-7; D is possibly TRBD2 (6 bases). The germline V gene has CDR1 MGHRA and CDR2 YSYEKL. Trimming left V 4 bases short and J 0 bases short, with 10 bases between. The CDR3 totals 14 residues.

Many counts were recorded for this clonotype. The chain uses TRBV4-1 and TRBJ1-6; possibly TRBD1 for D (5 bases). The CDR3 spans 17 residues. V lost 2 bases and J 7 bases, leaving 18 bases between the germline ends. The germline CDR1 and CDR2 sequences are MGHRA and YSYEKL. CDR3 amino acids: CASSQSISEGSNSPLHF. The DNA of the CDR3 is TGCGCCAGCAGCCAATCCATATCGGAGGGGTCAAATTCACCCCTCCACTTT.

The chain is built from TRBV20-1 and TRBJ2-5; the match to TRBD2 covers 7 bases. The J call may not be correct, given that the DNA end is closer to TRBJ2-7. Germline CDR1 reads DFQATT; CDR2 reads SNEGSKA (reference sequence). The length of the CDR3 is 17 residues. CDR3 nucleotide sequence: TGCAGTGCTAGGGATCGGGGACTAAGCGGGGCCGGCTACGAGCAGTACTTC. Translation: CSARDRGLSGAGYEQYF.

The rearrangement uses TRBV12-3 or TRBV12-4 and TRBJ2-2; TRBD2 aligns across 8 bases. Trimming took 6 bases from V and 7 from J; bases not matched to a gene: 10. The CDR3 is 15 amino acids. The CDR3 region is CASSFGLASGGELFF. CDR3 nucleotides: TGTGCCAGCAGCTTTGGACTAGCATCGGGCGGGGAGCTGTTTTTT.

The rearrangement links TRBV4-1 to TRBJ2-1; TRBD2 agrees at 13 bases. Germline V gene sequence: CDR1 MGHRA, CDR2 YSYEKL. V trimming: 2 bases; J trimming: 9 bases; junction bases outside the gene matches: 10. The CDR3 loop spans 17 amino acids. The CDR3 loop is CASSQSVWTSGSFEQFF. CDR3 DNA sequence: TGCGCCAGCAGCCAATCGGTTTGGACTAGCGGGAGCTTTGAGCAGTTCTTC.

The V gene is TRBV4-1, the J gene TRBJ1-2; possibly TRBD1 for D (5 bases). The CDR3 extends over 16 amino acids. CDR1 is MGHRA, CDR2 YSYEKL, per germline. V dropped 1 base and J dropped 4 bases, with 16 bases sitting between them. The CDR3 nucleotides are TGCGCCAGCAGCCAAGGAGGGGTAAGGGGAAGCTATGGCTACACCTTC. Its translation: CASSQGGVRGSYGYTF.

This CDR3 is CASSSYGTSGTTHYEQYF. Here the CDR3 DNA reads TGCGCCAGCAGCTCTTACGGGACTAGCGGGACCACCCACTACGAGCAGTACTTC. The rearrangement joins TRBV5-1 to TRBJ2-7; 13 bases are a match to TRBD2. Germline CDR1 SGHRS, CDR2 YFSETQ. The CDR3 is 18 amino acids. J gave up 3 bases and V 3 bases, and 12 bases lay outside the gene matches.

In its sample, this clonotype was seen a few times. The chain is built from TRBV5-5 and TRBJ2-3; D is uncertain. There are 15 residues in the CDR3. V was cut by 4 bases and J by 0 bases, with 12 bases left in between. The germline V gene has CDR1 SGHKS and CDR2 YYEKEE (reference sequence). The CDR3 is CASSPAATSTDTQYF. In nucleotides, the CDR3 is TGTGCCAGCAGCCCGGCCGCAACTAGCACAGATACGCAGTATTTT.

This clonotype was recorded at least ten times. V and J are TRBV29-1 and TRBJ1-2; D is unclear. V lost 3 bases and J lost 4, with 0 bases in between. Germline V CDR1 and CDR2: SQVTM, ANQGSEA. This CDR3 region has 9 residues. Here the CDR3 reads CSVDYGYTF. In DNA form, the CDR3 reads TGCAGCGTTGACTATGGCTACACCTTC. Full variable domain (rest looked up from reference TRBV29-1 and TRBJ1-2): SAVISQKPSRDICQRGTSLTIQCQVDSQVTMMFWYRQQPGQSLTLIATANQGSEATYESGFVIDKFPISRPNLTFSTLTVSNMSPEDSSIYLCSVDYGYTFGSGTRLTVV.

This clonotype was observed a few times. This chain connects TRBV10-1 to TRBJ2-1; a possible D gene is TRBD2 (7 bases). The CDR3 is 12 residues long. The V end was cut by 3 bases, the J end by 11 bases, with 11 bases between. CDR1 WNHNN and CDR2 SYGVQD come from the germline V gene (reference sequence). The chain's CDR3 is CASSDSGDKQFF. CDR3 DNA sequence: TGCGCCAGCAGTGACAGCGGGGACAAGCAGTTCTTC.

This clonotype was seen many times. The chain has TRBV9 and TRBJ2-1; D remains unclear. This CDR3 region has 13 residues. With 2 bases removed from V and 7 bases from J, the gap between germline ends came to 10 bases. The V gene's germline CDR1 is SGDLS and CDR2 YYNGEE. The CDR3 bases are TGTGCCAGCAGCGTGGGTCATTATAATGAGCAGTTCTTC. Translated: CASSVGHYNEQFF.

V usage is TRBV30 and J usage is TRBJ2-5; D possibly corresponds to TRBD2 (5 bases). This CDR3 has 13 residues. The V gene lost 8 bases and the J gene lost 4 bases, with 17 bases spanning the gap. CDR1 is GTSNPN, CDR2 SVGIG, per germline (reference sequence). The CDR3 region has the DNA TGTGCCCGAGCCCGCAGCGGAAGAGAGACCCAGTACTTC. Its translation: CARARSGRETQYF.

There are a few counts of this clonotype. The rearrangement uses TRBV20-1 and TRBJ2-5, with 8 positions matching TRBD1. Looked up from germline, CDR1 is DFQATT and CDR2 is SNEGSKA (reference sequence). This CDR3 comprises 17 residues. With V trimmed by 5 bases and J by 2 bases, 16 bases remained unmatched. Here the CDR3 reads CSAQPLQGAGSQETQYF. The CDR3, as DNA: TGCAGTGCTCAACCCCTTCAGGGGGCGGGCTCTCAAGAGACCCAGTACTTC.

The chain joins TRBV6-6 to TRBJ2-7; possible D gene TRBD1, 6 bases. Trimming shortened V by 6 bases and J by 5 bases, and 14 bases separated the two germline ends. This CDR3 contains 13 residues. Germline V gene data show CDR1 as MNHNY and CDR2 as SVGAGI (reference sequence). CDR3 in amino acids: CASSPPGVDEQYF. The CDR3 nucleotides read TGTGCCAGCAGCCCTCCAGGGGTCGACGAGCAGTACTTC.